This T cell receptor beta chain was sequenced during a study of OX40 agonist ivuxolimab in advanced cancers. Study at large: Intravenous ivuxolimab was administered to patients every 2 weeks at 0.01 to 10 mg/kg. Patients enrolled in dose escalation were diagnosed with hepatocellular carcinoma, melanoma, renal cell or head and neck cancer.

Here immunoSEQ multiplex PCR was the method, and the copy in TCRdb shows in-frame clones only, minus some. This table holds about 33,000 clones, about 81% found once. Remarks on this clone: Its antigen is unknown. The junction departs from the called germline gene at one end, perhaps through a read error.

Germline values: CDR1 LNHDA, CDR2 SQIVND (reference sequence). The CDR3 spans 15 residues. With baseline, cycle 4 day 1, and cycle 7 day 1 as timepoints, blood was sampled. Findings and limits, study-wide: Partial responders at 0.1-3.0 mg/kg showed near-lowest clonal expansion.

The V and J genes are TRBV19 and TRBJ2-7; the D gene could be TRBD1 or TRBD2 (5 bases each). The sequence came from an adult with an advanced solid tumor such as melanoma, head and neck, liver or kidney cancer. The sample consisted of CD4+ or CD8+ T cells sorted from blood, taken in a trial of the OX40 agonist ivuxolimab. DNA for the CDR3: TGTGCCAGTAGTATAGATGCGATAAGTGGGGACGAGCAGTGCTTC. Its translation is CASSIDAISGDEQCF.